This is a list of T cell receptor beta chains from one sample in a study of control samples from healthy donors and cancer patients. The assay was immunoSEQ multiplex PCR, and TCRdb's table has in-frame clones only and misses some. The data hold 200,000 to 250,000 clones, with around 94% observed a single time. Sequenced: blood. The receptors were gathered from a man in his fifties in good health. The CDR3 runs from the conserved cysteine through the conserved F or W. The D gene is left open where the match is weak.

d_call: TRBD1
v_call: TRBV5-1
j_call: TRBJ1-1
cdr3_nt: TGCGCCAGCACAGGGACAGGGTATAGCGAAGCTTTCTTT
cdr3_aa: CASTGTGYSEAFF

d_call: NA
v_call: TRBV5-1
j_call: TRBJ2-5
cdr3_nt: TGCGCCAGCAGCTTGATAGGCCGGGGAGAGACCCAGTACTTC
cdr3_aa: CASSLIGRGETQYF

d_call: NA
v_call: TRBV6-2/TRBV6-3
j_call: TRBJ1-5
cdr3_nt: TGTGCCAGCAGTTCGACAGGCCTTAGCAATCAGCCCCAGCATTTT
cdr3_aa: CASSSTGLSNQPQHF

d_call: NA
v_call: TRBV6-6
j_call: TRBJ2-3
cdr3_nt: TGTGCCAGCAGTTACTCTAGCACAGATACGCAGTATTTT
cdr3_aa: CASSYSSTDTQYF

d_call: NA
v_call: TRBV27
j_call: TRBJ2-3
cdr3_nt: TGTGCCAGCAGGGAAGGGGCTTCAGATACGCAGTATTTT
cdr3_aa: CASREGASDTQYF

d_call: NA
v_call: TRBV5-8
j_call: TRBJ2-4
cdr3_nt: TGTGCCAGCAGCCCCGAGACAGCGACCAAAAACATTCAGTACTTC
cdr3_aa: CASSPETATKNIQYF

d_call: NA
v_call: TRBV12-3/TRBV12-4
j_call: TRBJ1-1
cdr3_nt: TGTGCCAGCACCCGGAGGGAGAACACTGAAGCTTTCTTT
cdr3_aa: CASTRRENTEAFF

d_call: TRBD1
v_call: TRBV27
j_call: TRBJ2-7
cdr3_nt: TGTGCCAGCAGTTTATGGGACAGGGGGCCATACGAGCAGTACTTC
cdr3_aa: CASSLWDRGPYEQYF

d_call: NA
v_call: TRBV7-3
j_call: TRBJ1-1
cdr3_nt: TGTGCCAGCAGCTTAAGCGGTTCGTCGAACACTGAAGCTTTCTTT
cdr3_aa: CASSLSGSSNTEAFF

d_call: TRBD1
v_call: TRBV6-6
j_call: TRBJ1-5
cdr3_nt: TGTGCCAGCAGTTACAACAGGGGGGGACAGCCCCAGCATTTT
cdr3_aa: CASSYNRGGQPQHF

d_call: TRBD1
v_call: TRBV6-5
j_call: TRBJ1-6
cdr3_nt: TGTGCCAGCAGTTGGGACAGCGGGCATAATTCACCCCTCCACTTT
cdr3_aa: CASSWDSGHNSPLHF

d_call: TRBD1
v_call: TRBV27
j_call: TRBJ2-7
cdr3_nt: TGTGCCAGCAGTTACTCCGGGACAGCCCCTCGCAGGTACGAGCAGTACTTC
cdr3_aa: CASSYSGTAPRRYEQYF

d_call: TRBD2
v_call: TRBV2
j_call: TRBJ2-1
cdr3_nt: TGTGCCAGCAGGGCCGGGACTAGCAACAATGAGCAGTTCTTC
cdr3_aa: CASRAGTSNNEQFF

d_call: NA
v_call: TRBV6-6
j_call: TRBJ2-2
cdr3_nt: TGTGCCAGCAGCCCCCTGAGCACAGGCGGGGAGCTGTTTTTT
cdr3_aa: CASSPLSTGGELFF

d_call: NA
v_call: TRBV6-6
j_call: TRBJ2-5
cdr3_nt: TGTGCCAGCAGTTTACCGAGGGGAGTCGGTCAGGAGACCCAGTACTTC
cdr3_aa: CASSLPRGVGQETQYF

d_call: NA
v_call: TRBV20-1
j_call: TRBJ1-2
cdr3_nt: TGCAGTGCTAGTGATTTTGGCTACACCTTC
cdr3_aa: CSASDFGYTF

d_call: TRBD1
v_call: TRBV2
j_call: TRBJ1-5
cdr3_nt: TGTGCCAGCAGTCTACAGGGGGAGGATCAGCCCCAGCATTTT
cdr3_aa: CASSLQGEDQPQHF

d_call: TRBD1
v_call: TRBV5-1
j_call: TRBJ2-1
cdr3_nt: TGCGCCAGCAGCCTGAACGGACAGGGGTCTATCGGTGAGCAGTTCTTC
cdr3_aa: CASSLNGQGSIGEQFF

d_call: TRBD1
v_call: TRBV19
j_call: TRBJ1-6
cdr3_nt: TGTGCCACTTCGACAGGGCTGGGTTCACCCCTCCACTTT
cdr3_aa: CATSTGLGSPLHF

d_call: NA
v_call: TRBV11-2
j_call: TRBJ2-5
cdr3_nt: TGTGCCAGCAGCTGGAAAGAGACCCAGTACTTC
cdr3_aa: CASSWKETQYF

d_call: NA
v_call: TRBV11-3
j_call: TRBJ2-1
cdr3_nt: TGTGCCAGCAGCTTAGATCAAGTGGGGGTGGGGCGCAATGAGCAGTTCTTC
cdr3_aa: CASSLDQVGVGRNEQFF

d_call: NA
v_call: TRBV6-4
j_call: TRBJ1-2
cdr3_nt: TGTGCCAGCAGTCGGGGGGCCTATGGCTACACCTTC
cdr3_aa: CASSRGAYGYTF

d_call: TRBD1
v_call: TRBV5-1
j_call: TRBJ2-3
cdr3_nt: TGCGCCAGCAGCCCTCGACAGGGACGAGATACGCAGTATTTT
cdr3_aa: CASSPRQGRDTQYF

d_call: NA
v_call: TRBV5-6
j_call: TRBJ1-6
cdr3_nt: TGTGCCAGCAGCTTGGGCCCTCAGGGAGGTTATTCACCCCTCCACTTT
cdr3_aa: CASSLGPQGGYSPLHF

d_call: TRBD2
v_call: TRBV25-1
j_call: TRBJ2-1
cdr3_nt: TGTGCCAGCAGGGGACTAGCGGGGGCCCATTACAATGAGCAGTTCTTC
cdr3_aa: CASRGLAGAHYNEQFF

d_call: NA
v_call: TRBV18
j_call: TRBJ1-2
cdr3_nt: TGTGCCAGCTCACCAGTAGGTTCCAGGGTCCCCGCCTATGGCTACACCTTC
cdr3_aa: CASSPVGSRVPAYGYTF

d_call: TRBD2
v_call: TRBV4-2
j_call: TRBJ2-5
cdr3_nt: TGTGCCAGCAGCCAAGGCCTAGCGGGGGGGCAAGAGACCCAGTACTTC
cdr3_aa: CASSQGLAGGQETQYF